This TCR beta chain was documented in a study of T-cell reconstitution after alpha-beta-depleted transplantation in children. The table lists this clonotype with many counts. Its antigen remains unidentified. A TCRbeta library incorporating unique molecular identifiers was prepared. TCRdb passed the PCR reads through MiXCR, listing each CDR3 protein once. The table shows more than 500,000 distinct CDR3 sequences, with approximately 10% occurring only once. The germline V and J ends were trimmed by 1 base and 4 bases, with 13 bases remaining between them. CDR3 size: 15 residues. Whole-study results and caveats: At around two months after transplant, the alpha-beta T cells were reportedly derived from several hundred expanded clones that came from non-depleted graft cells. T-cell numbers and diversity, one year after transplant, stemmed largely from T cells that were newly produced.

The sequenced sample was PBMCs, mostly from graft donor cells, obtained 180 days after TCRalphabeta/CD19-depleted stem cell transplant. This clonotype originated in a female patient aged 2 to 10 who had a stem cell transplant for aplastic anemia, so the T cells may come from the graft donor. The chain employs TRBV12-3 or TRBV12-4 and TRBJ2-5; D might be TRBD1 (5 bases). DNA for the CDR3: TGTGCCAGCAGTTTAGGGCCGTTCCAGGGAGAGACCCAGTACTTC. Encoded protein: CASSLGPFQGETQYF.